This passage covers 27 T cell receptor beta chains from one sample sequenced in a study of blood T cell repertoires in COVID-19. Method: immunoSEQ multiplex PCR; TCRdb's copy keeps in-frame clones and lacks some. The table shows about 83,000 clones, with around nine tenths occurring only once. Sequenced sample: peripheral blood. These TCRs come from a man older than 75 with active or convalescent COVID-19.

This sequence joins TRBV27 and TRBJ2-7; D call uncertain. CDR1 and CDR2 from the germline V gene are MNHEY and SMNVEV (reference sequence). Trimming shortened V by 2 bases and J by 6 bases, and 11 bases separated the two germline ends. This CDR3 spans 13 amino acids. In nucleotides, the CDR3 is TGTGCCAGCAGTTTAGTTCCGGGTGGCGAGCAGTACGTC. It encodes CASSLVPGGEQYV.

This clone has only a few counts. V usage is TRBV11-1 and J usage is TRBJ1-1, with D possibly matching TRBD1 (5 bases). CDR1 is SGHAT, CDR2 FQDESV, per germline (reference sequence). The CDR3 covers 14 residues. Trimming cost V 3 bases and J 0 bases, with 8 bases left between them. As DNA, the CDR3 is TGTGCCAGCAGCTTCCAGGGTTTGAACACTGAAGCTTTCTTT. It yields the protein CASSFQGLNTEAFF.

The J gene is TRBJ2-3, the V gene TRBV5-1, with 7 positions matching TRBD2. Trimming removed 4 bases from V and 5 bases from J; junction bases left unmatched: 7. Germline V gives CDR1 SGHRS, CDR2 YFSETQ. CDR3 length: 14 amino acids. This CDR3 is CASSDPSGGDTQYF. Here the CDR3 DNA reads TGCGCCAGCAGCGACCCCTCGGGGGGAGATACGCAGTATTTT. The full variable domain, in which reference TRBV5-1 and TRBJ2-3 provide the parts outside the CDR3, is KAGVTQTPRYLIKTRGQQVTLSCSPISGHRSVSWYQQTPGQGLQFLFEYFSETQRNKGNFPGRFSGRQFSNSRSEMNVSTLELGDSALYLCASSDPSGGDTQYFGPGTRLTVL.

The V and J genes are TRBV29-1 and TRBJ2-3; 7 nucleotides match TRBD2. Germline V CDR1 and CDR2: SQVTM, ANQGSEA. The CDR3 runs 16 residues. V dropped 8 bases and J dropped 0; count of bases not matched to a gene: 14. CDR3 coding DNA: TGCAGCCTGTCGACGACTAGCTCACCTAGCACAGATACGCAGTATTTT. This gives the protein CSLSTTSSPSTDTQYF.

CDR3 loop: CASSVGQGMPTEAFF. CDR3 nucleotides: TGTGCCAGCAGTGTGGGACAGGGGATGCCGACTGAAGCTTTCTTT. The V call is TRBV6-1, the J call TRBJ1-1, with TRBD1 matching 10 bases. In germline, CDR1 is MNHNS, CDR2 SASEGT. The CDR3 covers 15 residues. V lost 4 bases and J lost 5; bases outside the gene matches: 7.

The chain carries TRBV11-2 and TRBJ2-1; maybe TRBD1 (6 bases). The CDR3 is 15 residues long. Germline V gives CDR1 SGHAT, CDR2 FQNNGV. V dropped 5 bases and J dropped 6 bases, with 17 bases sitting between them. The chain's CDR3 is CASSVGQSLGNEQFF. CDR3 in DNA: TGTGCCAGCAGCGTAGGACAGTCCCTCGGCAATGAGCAGTTCTTC. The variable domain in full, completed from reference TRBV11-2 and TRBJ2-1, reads EAGVAQSPRYKIIEKRQSVAFWCNPISGHATLYWYQQILGQGPKLLIQFQNNGVVDDSQLPKDRFSAERLKGVDSTLKIQPAKLEDSAVYLCASSVGQSLGNEQFFGPGTRLTVL.

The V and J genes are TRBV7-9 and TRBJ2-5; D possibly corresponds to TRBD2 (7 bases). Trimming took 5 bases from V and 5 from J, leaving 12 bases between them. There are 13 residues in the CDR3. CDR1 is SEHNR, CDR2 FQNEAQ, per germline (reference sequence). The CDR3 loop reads CASSLRGAETQYF. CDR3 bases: TGTGCCAGCAGCCTCCGGGGGGCCGAGACCCAGTACTTC.

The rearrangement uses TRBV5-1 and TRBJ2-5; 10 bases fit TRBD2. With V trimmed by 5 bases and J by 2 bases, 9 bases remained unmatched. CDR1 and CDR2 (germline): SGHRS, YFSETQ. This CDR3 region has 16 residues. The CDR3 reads CASSYGLAALQETQYF. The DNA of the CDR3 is TGCGCCAGCAGTTACGGACTAGCGGCCCTTCAAGAGACCCAGTACTTC. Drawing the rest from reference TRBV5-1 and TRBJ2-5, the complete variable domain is KAGVTQTPRYLIKTRGQQVTLSCSPISGHRSVSWYQQTPGQGLQFLFEYFSETQRNKGNFPGRFSGRQFSNSRSEMNVSTLELGDSALYLCASSYGLAALQETQYFGPGTRLLVL.

The CDR3 loop is CASSFRTGRLILDGYTF. The CDR3 region has the DNA TGTGCCAGCAGTTTTAGGACAGGTCGGCTTATACTGGATGGCTACACCTTC. The J gene is TRBJ1-2, the V gene TRBV28, with 7 nucleotides matching TRBD1. Losses at the gene ends were 3 bases for V and 6 bases for J; bases not matched to a gene: 16. Germline V gene lookup returns CDR1 MDHEN and CDR2 SYDVKM. The CDR3 contains 17 residues.

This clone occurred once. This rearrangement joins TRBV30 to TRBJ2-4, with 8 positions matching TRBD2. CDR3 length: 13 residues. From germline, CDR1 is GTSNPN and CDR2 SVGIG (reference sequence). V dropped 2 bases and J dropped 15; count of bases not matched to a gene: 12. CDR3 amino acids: CAWSQSSGTPGYF. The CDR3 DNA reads TGTGCCTGGAGTCAAAGTAGCGGGACACCGGGGTACTTC. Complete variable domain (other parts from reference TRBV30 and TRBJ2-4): SQTIHQWPATLVQPVGSPLSLECTVEGTSNPNLYWYRQAAGRGLQLLFYSVGIGQISSEVPQNLSASRPQDRQFILSSKKLLLSDSGFYLCAWSQSSGTPGYFGAGTRLSVL.

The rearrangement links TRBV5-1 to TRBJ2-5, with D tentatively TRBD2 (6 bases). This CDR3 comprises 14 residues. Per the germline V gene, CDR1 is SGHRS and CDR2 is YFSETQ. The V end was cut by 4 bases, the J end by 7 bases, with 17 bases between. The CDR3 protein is CASSPQGPEGTQYF. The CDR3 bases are TGCGCCAGCAGCCCCCAGGGTCCGGAGGGGACCCAGTACTTC. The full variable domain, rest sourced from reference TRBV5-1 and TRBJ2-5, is KAGVTQTPRYLIKTRGQQVTLSCSPISGHRSVSWYQQTPGQGLQFLFEYFSETQRNKGNFPGRFSGRQFSNSRSEMNVSTLELGDSALYLCASSPQGPEGTQYFGPGTRLLVL.

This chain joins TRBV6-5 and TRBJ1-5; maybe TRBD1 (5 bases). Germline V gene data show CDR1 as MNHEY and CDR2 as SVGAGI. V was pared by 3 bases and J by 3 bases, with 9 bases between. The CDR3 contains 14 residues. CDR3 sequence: CASSYGGLNQPQHF. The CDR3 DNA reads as TGTGCCAGCAGTTATGGGGGACTCAATCAGCCCCAGCATTTT.

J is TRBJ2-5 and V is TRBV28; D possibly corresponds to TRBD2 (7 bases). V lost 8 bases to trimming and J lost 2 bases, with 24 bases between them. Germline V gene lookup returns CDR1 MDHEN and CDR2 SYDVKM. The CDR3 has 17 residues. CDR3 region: CASRRGRAGRAQETQYF. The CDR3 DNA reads TGTGCCAGCCGCCGGGGGCGGGCAGGGAGGGCACAAGAGACCCAGTACTTC.

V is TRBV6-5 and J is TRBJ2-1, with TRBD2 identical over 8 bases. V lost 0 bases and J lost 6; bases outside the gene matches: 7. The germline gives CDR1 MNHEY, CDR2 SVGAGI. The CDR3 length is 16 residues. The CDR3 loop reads CASSYSGRGASNEQFF. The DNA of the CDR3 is TGTGCCAGCAGTTACTCTGGGCGGGGGGCCAGCAATGAGCAGTTCTTC.

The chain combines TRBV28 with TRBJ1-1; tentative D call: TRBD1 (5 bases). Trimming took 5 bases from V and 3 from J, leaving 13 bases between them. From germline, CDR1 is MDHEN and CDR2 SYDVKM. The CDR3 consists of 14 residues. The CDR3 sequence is CASSAPGSDTEAFF. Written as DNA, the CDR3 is TGTGCCAGCAGTGCCCCAGGGTCTGACACTGAAGCTTTCTTT.

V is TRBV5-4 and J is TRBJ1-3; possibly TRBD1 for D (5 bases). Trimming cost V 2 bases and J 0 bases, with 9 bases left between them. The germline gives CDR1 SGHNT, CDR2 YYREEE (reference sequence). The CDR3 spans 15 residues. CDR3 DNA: TGTGCCAGCAGCTTCGGGACTCCCTCTGGAAACACCATATATTTT. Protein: CASSFGTPSGNTIYF.

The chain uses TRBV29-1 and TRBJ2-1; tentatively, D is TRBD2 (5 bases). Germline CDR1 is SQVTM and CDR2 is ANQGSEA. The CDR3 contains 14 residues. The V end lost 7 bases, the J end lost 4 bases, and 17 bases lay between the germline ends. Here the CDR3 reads CSAAEVRGYNEQFF. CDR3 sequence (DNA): TGCAGCGCTGCCGAGGTACGGGGTTACAATGAGCAGTTCTTC.

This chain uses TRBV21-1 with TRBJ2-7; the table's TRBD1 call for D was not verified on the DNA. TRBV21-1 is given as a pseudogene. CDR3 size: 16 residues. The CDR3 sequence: CASSNGRGRHSYEQYV. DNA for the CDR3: TGTGCCAGCAGCAATGGCAGGGGAAGGCACTCCTACGAGCAGTACGTC.

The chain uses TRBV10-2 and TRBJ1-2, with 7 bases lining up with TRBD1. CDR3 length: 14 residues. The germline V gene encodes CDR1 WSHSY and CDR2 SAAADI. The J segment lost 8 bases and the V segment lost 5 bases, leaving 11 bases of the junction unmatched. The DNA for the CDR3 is TGCGCCAGCAGTATAGATGGGACAGTTGGGGGCTACACCTTC. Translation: CASSIDGTVGGYTF.

Here the CDR3 reads CASSPRRRNTEAFF. The CDR3 DNA is TGTGCCAGCTCACCACGGAGGAGGAACACTGAAGCTTTCTTT. This chain joins TRBV18 and TRBJ1-1; D unresolved. CDR1 is KGHSH and CDR2 is LQKENI in the germline V gene. Trimming took 1 base from V and 1 from J, leaving 7 bases between them. The CDR3 has 14 amino acids.

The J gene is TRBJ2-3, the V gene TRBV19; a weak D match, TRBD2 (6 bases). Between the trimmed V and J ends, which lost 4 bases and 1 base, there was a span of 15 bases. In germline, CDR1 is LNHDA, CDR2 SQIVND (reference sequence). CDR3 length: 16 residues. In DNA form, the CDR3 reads TGTGCCAGTAGTACCCGGTGGGGACTGGGCACAGATACGCAGTATTTT. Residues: CASSTRWGLGTDTQYF.

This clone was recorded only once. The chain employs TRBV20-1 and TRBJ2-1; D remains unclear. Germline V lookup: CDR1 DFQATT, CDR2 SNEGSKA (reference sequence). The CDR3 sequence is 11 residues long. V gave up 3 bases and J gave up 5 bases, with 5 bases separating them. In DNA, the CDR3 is TGCAGTGCTAGCATCCACAATGAGCAGTTCTTC. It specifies CSASIHNEQFF.

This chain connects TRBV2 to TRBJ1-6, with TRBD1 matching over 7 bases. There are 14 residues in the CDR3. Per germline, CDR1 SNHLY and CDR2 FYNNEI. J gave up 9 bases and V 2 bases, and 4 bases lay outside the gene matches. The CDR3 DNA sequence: TGTGCCAGCAGTGAACGGGACAGCAGTTCACCCCTCCACTTT. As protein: CASSERDSSSPLHF.

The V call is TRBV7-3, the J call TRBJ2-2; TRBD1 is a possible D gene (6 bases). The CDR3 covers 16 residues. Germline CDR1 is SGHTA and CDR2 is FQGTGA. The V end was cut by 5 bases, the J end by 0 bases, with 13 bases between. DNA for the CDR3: TGTGCCAGCAGCCGAAACAGGGCTGCGAACACCGGGGAGCTGTTTTTT. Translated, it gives CASSRNRAANTGELFF.

Written as DNA, the CDR3 is TGTGCCAGCAGCTTCGGACAGGGTTACGAGCAGTACGTC. Its protein product is CASSFGQGYEQYV. The chain uses TRBV7-9 and TRBJ2-7; 8 bases fit TRBD1. Losses at the gene ends were 3 bases for V and 4 bases for J; bases not matched to a gene: 2. Per germline, CDR1 SEHNR and CDR2 FQNEAQ (reference sequence). The CDR3 consists of 13 residues.

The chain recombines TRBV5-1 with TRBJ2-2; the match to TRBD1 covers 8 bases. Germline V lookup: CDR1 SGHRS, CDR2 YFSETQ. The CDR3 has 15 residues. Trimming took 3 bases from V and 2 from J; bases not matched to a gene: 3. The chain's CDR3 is CASSYRGLNTGELFF. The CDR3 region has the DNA TGCGCCAGCAGCTACAGGGGGTTAAACACCGGGGAGCTGTTTTTT.

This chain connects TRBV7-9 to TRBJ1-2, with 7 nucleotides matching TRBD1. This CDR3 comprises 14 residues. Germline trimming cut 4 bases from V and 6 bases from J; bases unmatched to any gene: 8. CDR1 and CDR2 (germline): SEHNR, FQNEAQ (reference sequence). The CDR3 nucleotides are TGTGCCAGCAGCTCACCGGGACAGATGAATGGCTACACCTTC. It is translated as CASSSPGQMNGYTF.